The clone carrying this TCR beta chain came up many times. This specimen belongs to a study of Graves' ophthalmopathy and Graves' hyperthyroidism. Transcripts of RNA were the source for amplifying TCR beta CDR3 regions. The first-round RT-PCR employed HTBI primers together with the Qiagen OneStep RT-PCR kit. A multiplex PCR was then performed as the second round. A single record per CDR3 protein comes from TCRdb applying MiXCR to the multiplex PCR reads. This table has about 640,000 distinct CDR3 sequences, roughly 39% appearing once. Diagnoses were established from clinical symptoms, serum thyroxine, TRAb, thyroid ultrasound and orbital computed tomography. CDR3 length: 14 amino acids. The V and J ends lost 5 bases and 0 bases respectively, with 11 bases between them. The germline CDR1 and CDR2 sequences are SEHNR and FQNEAQ (reference sequence).

The chain combines TRBV7-9 with TRBJ2-7; D is possibly TRBD1 (6 bases). This sequence was found in an adult man with Graves' ophthalmopathy. The sample comprised peripheral blood. For the CDR3, the DNA is TGTGCCAGCAGCCCCCGGACAGCCTCCTACGAGCAGTACTTC. Amino acids: CASSPRTASYEQYF. The entire variable domain, with the rest obtained from reference TRBV7-9 and TRBJ2-7, is as follows: DTGVSQNPRHKITKRGQNVTFRCDPISEHNRLYWYRQTLGQGPEFLTYFQNEAQLEKSRLLSDRFSAERPKGSFSTLEIQRTEQGDSAMYLCASSPRTASYEQYFGPGTRLTVT.